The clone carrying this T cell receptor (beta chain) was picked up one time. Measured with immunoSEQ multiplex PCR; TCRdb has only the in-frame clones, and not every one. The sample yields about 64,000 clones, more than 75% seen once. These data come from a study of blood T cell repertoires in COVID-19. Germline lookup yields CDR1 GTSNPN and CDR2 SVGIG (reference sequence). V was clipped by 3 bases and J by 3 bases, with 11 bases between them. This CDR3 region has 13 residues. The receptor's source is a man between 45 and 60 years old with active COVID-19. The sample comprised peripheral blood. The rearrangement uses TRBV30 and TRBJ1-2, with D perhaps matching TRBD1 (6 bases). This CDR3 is CAWRARTDYGYTF. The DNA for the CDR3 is TGTGCCTGGAGGGCTCGGACAGACTATGGCTACACCTTC.